This T cell receptor beta chain was observed in a study of Graves' ophthalmopathy and Graves' hyperthyroidism (dated by TCRdb to the late 2010s). Some background on the complete study: Hyperthyroidism was defined as stable when no progression to ophthalmopathy occurred within 18 months of follow-up. An independent validation cohort was composed of 18 hyperthyroidism patients and about 17 patients who later progressed from hyperthyroidism to ophthalmopathy. To explore V-J signatures distinguishing ophthalmopathy from hyperthyroidism, a discovery set of under 110 patients (43 ophthalmopathy, some 57 stable hyperthyroidism) was enrolled. Following sampling, methimazole starting at 30 mg daily was administered to hyperthyroidism patients, and high-dose intravenous methylprednisolone was administered to ophthalmopathy patients. TCR beta repertoire signatures were used to distinguish Graves' ophthalmopathy from Graves' hyperthyroidism and to predict progression to ophthalmopathy. T-cell repertoires of thyroid tissue and blood were compared in about six hyperthyroidism patients. In total, approximately 140 blood samples were TCR-sequenced: some 40 ophthalmopathy, roughly 80 hyperthyroidism and some 17 hyperthyroidism-to-ophthalmopathy patients. The paper as a whole reports these results and caveats: Most expanded thyroid clonotypes with a frequency above 0.001 also appeared in blood, which suggests that blood repertoires may reflect the immune response in the thyroid. The 13-signature model separated ophthalmopathy from stable hyperthyroidism with around 90% sensitivity and about 81% specificity in cross-validation, and 80%/75% in the test set. No statistical method was used to predetermine the sample size, and group allocation was not hidden from the investigators. In validation, the model predicted ophthalmopathy progression with more than 55% sensitivity and roughly 72% specificity; 12 predicted patients were CT-confirmed with GO in a median of approximately 6.5 months.

The CDR3 measures 14 amino acids from cysteine to phenylalanine. Only the CDR3 DNA is retained, 42 bases long and in frame from the first base. Trimmed from V: 5 bases; trimmed from J: 6 bases; junction bases lacking a gene match: 9. CDR1 and CDR2 are drawn from the germline V gene (reference sequence): LNHNV, YYDKDF. This clonotype was picked up many times. Which antigen it targets is not known. It has no much larger one-base neighbor in the sample; base qualities were not kept. TCR beta CDR3 regions were amplified from RNA transcripts for repertoire sequencing. A first-round RT-PCR used HTBI primers with the Qiagen OneStep RT-PCR kit, followed by a second-round multiplex PCR, size selection and purification. The libraries underwent paired-end sequencing with 100 bp reads on an Illumina HiSeq2000. Under the source paper's analysis protocol: SOAPnuke was used to process the reads, removing any read that contained adapters or uncalled bases, had a mean Phred below 15, or lacked an exact match to the constant primer or identifier. COPE v1.2.5 was used to merge the high-quality paired reads. Each unique nucleotide sequence was treated as a clonotype, and MiTCR v1.1 was used to align the clonotypes to the IMGT TRB V, D and J references. Analysis was restricted to V-J combinations with a frequency above 0.0001, which covered roughly 99% of repertoires. A TCR clonal expansion and chaos score per V-J combination was defined as the ratio of F50 clonal expansion to chaos observed in the TCRdist matrix. Features were reduced by Welch's t-statistics and random forest to over ten V-J combinations, which fed a naive Bayes classifier. The Morisita-Horn index was used to measure how similar the thyroid and blood repertoires were. In-frame beta chains were kept once TCRdb had trimmed the public reads at Q25 with fastp and called clones with MiXCR. Duplicate CDR3 protein sequences are folded into a single record with the most common DNA and genes. The V and J calls and clone size come from TCRdb's table, not from the authors' own analysis. This sample comprises 1 million to 1.3 million distinct CDR3 sequences, around a third of them detected only once. The ten largest clones take up roughly 10% of the sample.

The hyperthyroidism patients were 18 to 65 years old and newly diagnosed, with a disease duration of less than 2 months. Anyone with other autoimmune diseases, uncontrolled infections, pregnancy or lactation was excluded from the study. Clinical symptoms, serum thyroxine, TRAb, thyroid ultrasound and orbital computed tomography were used for diagnosis. Total RNA was extracted using Trizol reagent, and RNA quality was checked on an Agilent 2100 Bioanalyzer. The specimen was peripheral blood or thyroid tissue (not recorded which). The sequence was obtained from an adult man with Graves' hyperthyroidism. The rearrangement combines TRBV15 with TRBJ2-7, with 8 middle bases fitting TRBD1. The DNA sequence is TGTGCCACCAGCGGGTCGGGACAGGCGTCCGAGCAGTACTTC. It codes for CATSGSGQASEQYF.